Below are 25 T cell receptor beta chains sequenced from a single sample in a study of T cells in Graves' hyperthyroidism and ophthalmopathy. Using RNA transcripts as the source, TCR beta CDR3 regions were amplified. TCR CDR3 underwent first-round RT-PCR with the HTBI primer set. TCRdb re-derived calls from the multiplex PCR reads in MiXCR, one entry per CDR3 protein. This sample carries 450,000 to 600,000 distinct CDR3 sequences, about 20% of them seen once, and the ten largest clones take roughly 47%. Sequences were obtained from blood. The receptors shown here come from a man between 40 and 49 years old with Graves' ophthalmopathy.

At least ten counts were recorded for this clonotype. The rearrangement joins TRBV7-2 to TRBJ2-1; 8 nucleotides agree with TRBD2. V trimming: 5 bases; J trimming: 5 bases; junction bases outside the gene matches: 5. Germline V gene sequence: CDR1 SGHTA, CDR2 FQGNSA. CDR3 length equals 14 residues. CDR3: CASSLSGTHNEQFF. CDR3 coding DNA: TGTGCCAGCAGCCTTAGCGGGACCCACAATGAGCAGTTCTTC.

This clonotype was picked up a small number of times. This sequence joins TRBV14 and TRBJ2-7; 10 bases are a match to TRBD2. Germline V gene sequence: CDR1 SGHDN, CDR2 FVKESK. V was pared by 2 bases and J by 2 bases, with 12 bases of the junction left unmatched. The CDR3 loop spans 18 amino acids. The CDR3 DNA is TGTGCCAGCAGCCAATCGGCATTCTTAAGCGGGAGGGCCTACGAGCAGTACTTC. Its translation: CASSQSAFLSGRAYEQYF.

J is TRBJ1-5 and V is TRBV6-1; D remains ambiguous. Trimming left V 8 bases short and J 3 bases short, with 14 bases between. Germline CDR1 and CDR2: MNHNS and SASEGT. The CDR3 extends over 14 amino acids. The CDR3 region is CASRATGNNQPQHF. Here the CDR3 DNA reads TGTGCCAGCCGGGCTACGGGTAACAATCAGCCCCAGCATTTT.

The V call is TRBV18, the J call TRBJ2-1; 9 bases are a match to TRBD1. Trimming at V came to 5 bases and at J to 5 bases, leaving 4 bases not matched to a gene. Germline CDR1 and CDR2: KGHSH and LQKENI. The CDR3 is 14 amino acids. In DNA form, the CDR3 reads TGTGCCAGCTCATCGGGACAGGGCCACAATGAGCAGTTCTTC. Translating gives CASSSGQGHNEQFF.

This clonotype was detected ten times or more. The V and J genes are TRBV7-3 and TRBJ2-3; 8 nucleotides agree with TRBD2. V trimming: 9 bases; J trimming: 3 bases; junction bases outside the gene matches: 5. The CDR3 spans 13 residues. CDR1 and CDR2 (germline): SGHTA, FQGTGA. The CDR3 spells CASAGGRTDTQYF. CDR3 DNA sequence: TGTGCCAGTGCGGGGGGCCGTACAGATACGCAGTATTTT.

The V and J genes are TRBV28 and TRBJ1-4; 9 bases match TRBD1. The germline CDR1 and CDR2 sequences are MDHEN and SYDVKM. This CDR3 comprises 17 residues. V lost 4 bases and J lost 0; bases outside the gene matches: 6. The CDR3 region is CASSSGQGWATNEKLFF. Here the CDR3 DNA reads TGTGCCAGCAGTTCAGGACAGGGGTGGGCAACTAATGAAAAACTGTTTTTT.

J is TRBJ2-7 and V is TRBV9; D is perhaps TRBD1 or TRBD2 (5 bases each). This CDR3 comprises 17 residues. V lost 4 bases, J lost 4 bases, and 24 bases lay in between. CDR1 is SGDLS, CDR2 YYNGEE, per germline. This CDR3 is CASSTAPGTSALYEQYF. CDR3 coding DNA: TGTGCCAGCAGCACCGCACCCGGGACGAGCGCCCTATACGAGCAGTACTTC.

This clonotype was recorded many times. The chain has TRBV20-1 and TRBJ2-5, with D possibly being TRBD2 (5 bases). Trimming cost V 5 bases and J 7 bases, with 20 bases left between them. The CDR3 sequence is 14 residues long. Germline lookup yields CDR1 DFQATT and CDR2 SNEGSKA (reference sequence). The CDR3 sequence is CSAQLGRNAGTQYF. CDR3 bases: TGCAGTGCTCAACTGGGCCGTAACGCGGGGACCCAGTACTTC.

This clonotype was picked up a small number of times. The V call is TRBV13, the J call TRBJ2-1; D might be TRBD1 or TRBD2, each matching 5 bases. There are 16 residues in the CDR3. V was trimmed by 4 bases and J by 1 base, leaving 14 bases between them. Germline CDR1 and CDR2: PRHDT and FYEKMQ (reference sequence). In DNA form, the CDR3 reads TGTGCCAGCAGCTGGCCGCTGGGACGATCCTACAATGAGCAGTTCTTC. As protein: CASSWPLGRSYNEQFF.

This clonotype was observed at least ten times. The J gene is TRBJ1-1, the V gene TRBV11-3, with TRBD1 identical over 7 bases. The CDR3 is made up of 13 amino acids. Trimming at V came to 4 bases and at J to 4 bases, leaving 3 bases not matched to a gene. The germline V gene has CDR1 SGHNT and CDR2 YENEEA. CDR3 protein: CASSSRDSTEAFF. Here the CDR3 DNA reads TGTGCCAGCAGCTCCCGGGACAGCACTGAAGCTTTCTTT. The variable domain in full, completed from reference TRBV11-3 and TRBJ1-1, reads EAGVVQSPRYKIIEKKQPVAFWCNPISGHNTLYWYLQNLGQGPELLIRYENEEAVDDSQLPKDRFSAERLKGVDSTLKIQPAELGDSAVYLCASSSRDSTEAFFGQGTRLTVV.

This clonotype came up many times. This sequence joins TRBV27 and TRBJ2-4; a weak D match, TRBD1 (5 bases). CDR1 is MNHEY, CDR2 SMNVEV, per germline (reference sequence). Trimming cost V 2 bases and J 3 bases, with 11 bases left between them. This CDR3 comprises 15 residues. The CDR3 DNA follows: TGTGCCAGCAGTTTAGGGGCAGGGTACAAAAACATTCAGTACTTC. Translation gives CASSLGAGYKNIQYF.

This clonotype has more than one count but fewer than ten. The chain recombines TRBV13 with TRBJ2-7; 7 nucleotides align to TRBD1. Germline trimming cut 5 bases from V and 5 bases from J; bases unmatched to any gene: 3. Germline assignment: CDR1 PRHDT and CDR2 FYEKMQ (reference sequence). The CDR3 is 12 amino acids. CDR3 in amino acids: CASSQTGHEQYF. CDR3 nucleotide sequence: TGTGCCAGCAGCCAGACAGGGCACGAGCAGTACTTC. Full variable domain (missing parts from reference TRBV13 and TRBJ2-7): AAGVIQSPRHLIKEKRETATLKCYPIPRHDTVYWYQQGPGQDPQFLISFYEKMQSDKGSIPDRFSAQQFSDYHSELNMSSLELGDSALYFCASSQTGHEQYFGPGTRLTVT.

Comments on this clonotype: Being one base from a much bigger clone, this may be a read error. The V and J genes are TRBV4-1 and TRBJ1-1; 9 bases are a match to TRBD1. The CDR3 totals 17 residues. Germline CDR1 is MGHRA and CDR2 is YSYEKL. The CDR3 here is CASSQDTQGAQNTEASF. The CDR3 DNA follows: TGCGCCAGCAGCCAAGATACACAGGGGGCTCAGAACACTGAAGCTTCCTTT.

Many counts were recorded for this clonotype. This chain joins TRBV18 and TRBJ1-5; 7 positions agree with TRBD1. Trimming removed 3 bases from V and 7 bases from J; junction bases left unmatched: 6. The CDR3 is made up of 14 amino acids. Germline CDR1 and CDR2: KGHSH and LQKENI. The CDR3 coding sequence is TGTGCCAGCTCACCTTTGAGGGGGCTCCAGCCCCAGCATTTT. It encodes CASSPLRGLQPQHF. Based on the CDR3 plus reference TRBV18 and TRBJ1-5, the full variable domain is NAGVMQNPRHLVRRRGQEARLRCSPMKGHSHVYWYRQLPEEGLKFMVYLQKENIIDESGMPKERFSAEFPKEGPSILRIQQVVRGDSAAYFCASSPLRGLQPQHFGDGTRLSIL.

On this clonotype: With a much larger clone just one base away, this may be a read error. The chain has TRBV7-9 and TRBJ2-7; no firm D call. Germline loops: CDR1 SEHNR, CDR2 FQNEAQ (reference sequence). The CDR3 contains 14 residues. V lost 5 bases, J lost 0 bases, and 11 bases lay in between. The CDR3 sequence is CASSLDSVSYEQYF. CDR3 coding DNA: TGTGCCAGCAGCCTCGACTCGGTCTCCTACGAGCAGTACTTC.

This clonotype appeared many times. The chain is built from TRBV11-2 and TRBJ2-3; the D gene is possibly TRBD1 (6 bases). The CDR3 is made up of 14 amino acids. Germline loops: CDR1 SGHAT, CDR2 FQNNGV. Trimming removed 2 bases at V and 3 bases at J, with 9 bases between. This CDR3 is CASSLRGWTDTQYF. As DNA, the CDR3 is TGTGCCAGCAGCTTAAGGGGGTGGACAGATACGCAGTATTTT.

The chain links TRBV10-3 to TRBJ2-1, with D unresolved. This CDR3 has 14 residues. The ends were cut back, 8 bases at V and 5 bases at J, with 16 bases in the middle. Looked up from germline, CDR1 is ENHRY and CDR2 is SYGVKD. The CDR3 DNA follows: TGTGCCATCGCGGCCGGCCCATACAACAATGAGCAGTTCTTC. It yields the protein CAIAAGPYNNEQFF.

This clonotype was seen many times. This rearrangement joins TRBV3-1 to TRBJ2-7; 7 bases agree with TRBD1. CDR1 and CDR2 from the germline V gene are LGHDT and YNNKEL (reference sequence). Trimming took 6 bases from V and 2 from J; bases not matched to a gene: 7. The CDR3 contains 14 residues. The chain's CDR3 is CASSLRDRTYEQYF. The CDR3 bases are TGTGCCAGCAGTCTTAGGGACAGAACCTACGAGCAGTACTTC.

This clonotype showed up just a few times. A much larger clone differs by one base, so this may be a read error. V is TRBV11-2 and J is TRBJ2-7; perhaps D is TRBD1 or TRBD2 (5 bases each). Germline CDR1 SGHAT, CDR2 FQNNGV. The CDR3 consists of 13 residues. The CDR3 bases are TGTGCCAGCAGCTTAGCGGGGACCTACGAGCGGTACTTC. Residues: CASSLAGTYERYF.

The chain has TRBV28 and TRBJ2-1; D ambiguous. CDR1 and CDR2 (germline): MDHEN, SYDVKM. V was trimmed by 6 bases and J by 10 bases, leaving 19 bases between them. The CDR3 runs to 14 residues. CDR3 nucleotides: TGTGCCAGCAGCTTAGTGAGCCAGCCCTCGGAGCAGTTCTTC. Encoded protein: CASSLVSQPSEQFF.

This clonotype was found many times. The chain is built from TRBV3-1 and TRBJ2-7; D tentatively fits TRBD1 or TRBD2 (5 bases each). Germline V gives CDR1 LGHDT, CDR2 YNNKEL (reference sequence). Trimming took off 2 bases at V and 3 bases at J, with 11 bases between the two ends. The CDR3 is made up of 14 amino acids. The CDR3 sequence is CASSQTGTVYEQYF. CDR3 bases: TGTGCCAGCAGCCAAACTGGGACCGTCTACGAGCAGTACTTC.

The rearrangement joins TRBV24-1 to TRBJ2-3; no reliable D call. Trimming stripped 3 bases from V and 4 bases from J, with 10 bases between. CDR1 and CDR2 (germline): KGHDR, SFDVKD. This CDR3 is 14 amino acids long. The CDR3 reads CATSDPNFPDTQYF. Written as DNA, the CDR3 is TGTGCCACCAGTGATCCCAATTTTCCAGATACGCAGTATTTT.

Comment on this clonotype: This could be a read error, since a much larger clone is one nucleotide away. J is TRBJ1-5 and V is TRBV5-1; possibly TRBD1 for D (6 bases). The CDR3 spans 15 residues. In germline, CDR1 is SGHRS, CDR2 YFSETQ. V lost 4 bases, J lost 2 bases, and 13 bases lay in between. The CDR3 is CASSRTVARNQPQHF. DNA for the CDR3: TGCGCCAGCAGCCGGACAGTGGCACGCAATCAGCCCCAGCATTTT. The full variable domain, completed using reference TRBV5-1 and TRBJ1-5, is KAGVTQTPRYLIKTRGQQVTLSCSPISGHRSVSWYQQTPGQGLQFLFEYFSETQRNKGNFPGRFSGRQFSNSRSEMNVSTLELGDSALYLCASSRTVARNQPQHFGDGTRLSIL.

This clonotype appeared many times. V and J are TRBV13 and TRBJ1-6, with D maybe TRBD1 (6 bases). V was trimmed by 6 bases and J by 6 bases, leaving 12 bases between them. The CDR3 extends over 14 amino acids. Germline CDR1 and CDR2: PRHDT and FYEKMQ (reference sequence). The CDR3 DNA reads as TGTGCCAGCAGTTTGGGGGGGGCTAATTCACCCCTCCACTTT. Protein: CASSLGGANSPLHF.

This clonotype was counted ten times or more. J is TRBJ2-1 and V is TRBV7-9, with 8 bases lining up with TRBD2. V trimming: 5 bases; J trimming: 7 bases; junction bases outside the gene matches: 10. The CDR3 has 15 residues. Germline V gene data show CDR1 as SEHNR and CDR2 as FQNEAQ (reference sequence). The CDR3 sequence is CASSLLADRRNEQFF. The CDR3 region has the DNA TGTGCCAGCAGCCTACTAGCGGATAGGAGGAATGAGCAGTTCTTC.